This passage covers 30 T cell receptor beta chains from one sample sequenced in a study of cytomegalovirus exposure and HLA in healthy donors. PCR used 60 Vbeta primers and 13 Jbeta primers. Some clones are missing from TCRdb's copy, which holds only in-frame ones; the method was immunoSEQ multiplex PCR. The sample includes 100,000 or so clones, roughly 77% seen only once; the top ten take 3.5% to 4%. The sequenced material came from PBMCs. Receptors were obtained from a woman in her 50s in good health and CMV-seropositive.

This rearrangement joins TRBV7-9 to TRBJ2-5; D might be TRBD1 (6 bases). The assigned J gene may be wrong: the sequence end matches TRBJ2-7 better. Germline V lookup: CDR1 SEHNR, CDR2 FQNEAQ (reference sequence). CDR3 length equals 14 residues. The CDR3 here is CASSSDRDTYEQYF. For the CDR3, the DNA is TGTGCCAGCAGCTCTGACCGGGACACCTACGAGCAGTACTTC.

V gene TRBV2 combines with J gene TRBJ1-4; D remains unclear. V lost 6 bases and J lost 0, with 17 bases in between. CDR1 SNHLY and CDR2 FYNNEI come from the germline V gene. This CDR3 is 17 amino acids long. The DNA for the CDR3 is TGTGCCAGCAGACGCTCGTGGACTGCCGCAACTAATGAAAAACTGTTTTTT. Protein product: CASRRSWTAATNEKLFF.

DNA for the CDR3: TGTGCCAGCAGCTTAGTGCGAAATACCCGGGGCGGGGAGCTGTTTTTT. It translates to CASSLVRNTRGGELFF. This rearrangement joins TRBV7-8 to TRBJ2-2; the D gene is possibly TRBD2 (5 bases). The CDR3 length is 16 residues. From germline, CDR1 is SGHVS and CDR2 FQNEAQ. V was trimmed by 1 base and J by 7 bases, leaving 16 bases between them.

This clone turned up a few times. The rearrangement links TRBV27 to TRBJ2-7; TRBD1 matches at 8 bases. Germline lookup yields CDR1 MNHEY and CDR2 SMNVEV (reference sequence). V lost 4 bases, J lost 6 bases, and 11 bases stayed unmatched. The CDR3 extends over 15 amino acids. The DNA for the CDR3 is TGTGCCAGCAGTTCCATGACAGGGGTACTCAGCGAGCAGTACTTC. Residues: CASSSMTGVLSEQYF.

This chain links TRBV7-8 with TRBJ2-1, with TRBD2 identical over 7 bases. J gave up 0 bases and V 4 bases, and 6 bases lay outside the gene matches. Germline V gene data show CDR1 as SGHVS and CDR2 as FQNEAQ. CDR3 length equals 16 residues. The CDR3 DNA sequence: TGTGCCAGCAGCTCTGGGACTATCCTCTCCTACAATGAGCAGTTCTTC. Protein product: CASSSGTILSYNEQFF.

This clone was detected a few times. The rearrangement joins TRBV10-2 to TRBJ2-7; D unclear. With 5 bases removed from V and 1 base from J, the gap between germline ends came to 9 bases. This CDR3 spans 13 amino acids. Looked up from germline, CDR1 is WSHSY and CDR2 is SAAADI. In DNA form, the CDR3 reads TGCGCCAGCAGTCCCGGGTCTTCCTACGAGCAGTACTTC. Its translation is CASSPGSSYEQYF.

The gene calls are TRBV30 and TRBJ1-2, with a weak D call TRBD1 (6 bases). V was pared by 2 bases and J by 2 bases, with 6 bases between. This CDR3 region has 12 residues. Germline V gene lookup returns CDR1 GTSNPN and CDR2 SVGIG (reference sequence). CDR3 protein: CAWSRGNYGYTF. Written as DNA, the CDR3 is TGTGCCTGGAGTAGGGGGAACTATGGCTACACCTTC.

J is TRBJ1-6 and V is TRBV4-1; 7 positions match TRBD1. Germline-derived CDR1 and CDR2 are MGHRA and YSYEKL. The ends lost 4 bases at V and 7 bases at J; junction bases unmatched: 4. This CDR3 is built from 14 residues. In nucleotides, the CDR3 is TGCGCCAGCAGCCCGGGACAGTCCAATTCACCCCTCCACTTT. It is translated as CASSPGQSNSPLHF.

The genes are TRBV5-1 and TRBJ1-2; D is possibly TRBD1 (5 bases). V shed 5 bases and J shed 4 bases, with 18 bases lying between them. This CDR3 region has 15 residues. Germline CDR1 reads SGHRS; CDR2 reads YFSETQ. Here the CDR3 DNA reads TGCGCCAGCAGAAGAGACACCCCCGGGGGCTATGGCTACACCTTC. The encoded protein is CASRRDTPGGYGYTF. The full variable domain, its missing parts supplied by reference TRBV5-1 and TRBJ1-2, is KAGVTQTPRYLIKTRGQQVTLSCSPISGHRSVSWYQQTPGQGLQFLFEYFSETQRNKGNFPGRFSGRQFSNSRSEMNVSTLELGDSALYLCASRRDTPGGYGYTFGSGTRLTVV.

V is TRBV5-1 and J is TRBJ1-2; possibly TRBD1 for D (5 bases). V gave up 0 bases and J gave up 7 bases, with 16 bases separating them. This CDR3 has 15 amino acids. Germline lookup yields CDR1 SGHRS and CDR2 YFSETQ. This CDR3 reads CASSLGGASRVGYTF. Written as DNA, the CDR3 is TGCGCCAGCAGCTTGGGGGGCGCGAGCAGGGTTGGCTACACCTTC.

In its sample, this clone was seen a few times. J is TRBJ2-1 and V is TRBV5-1, with D maybe TRBD2 (6 bases). There are 16 residues in the CDR3. CDR1 is SGHRS, CDR2 YFSETQ, per germline. V dropped 0 bases and J dropped 7 bases, with 17 bases sitting between them. Here the CDR3 reads CASSLGGTSRGNEQFF. The CDR3 DNA is TGCGCCAGCAGCTTGGGTGGAACATCCCGGGGGAATGAGCAGTTCTTC.

This clone appeared once. The rearrangement joins TRBV4-1 to TRBJ2-7; 11 nucleotides match TRBD2. Germline CDR1 MGHRA, CDR2 YSYEKL. This CDR3 is 15 amino acids long. With V trimmed by 4 bases and J by 3 bases, 5 bases remained unmatched. The CDR3 DNA reads as TGCGCCAGCAGCCTAGCGGGAGGGTCAGTCTACGAGCAGTACTTC. It encodes CASSLAGGSVYEQYF.

This rearrangement joins TRBV30 to TRBJ1-1; 8 bases are a match to TRBD1. V was pared by 1 base and J by 5 bases, with 9 bases of the junction left unmatched. Germline CDR1 reads GTSNPN; CDR2 reads SVGIG (reference sequence). The CDR3 loop spans 15 amino acids. The CDR3 protein is CAWSEPATGETEAFF. Here the CDR3 DNA reads TGTGCCTGGAGTGAACCGGCGACAGGGGAAACTGAAGCTTTCTTT.

The J gene is TRBJ2-4, the V gene TRBV13; tentative D call: TRBD2 (5 bases). CDR3 length equals 16 residues. Germline CDR1 and CDR2: PRHDT and FYEKMQ (reference sequence). The V and J ends lost 3 bases and 1 base respectively, with 13 bases between them. The CDR3 protein is CASSFLSEGAKNIQYF. In DNA, the CDR3 is TGTGCCAGCAGCTTCCTCTCTGAGGGCGCCAAAAACATTCAGTACTTC.

This rearrangement joins TRBV5-4 to TRBJ2-2, with 9 bases identical to TRBD1. Germline V gene sequence: CDR1 SGHNT, CDR2 YYREEE (reference sequence). The CDR3 extends over 13 amino acids. V lost 9 bases, J lost 3 bases, and 3 bases stayed unmatched. The CDR3 sequence is CAIRQGDTGELFF. The CDR3 nucleotides read TGTGCCATTCGACAGGGGGACACCGGGGAGCTGTTTTTT.

This clone has more than one count but fewer than ten. CDR3 DNA sequence: TGCGCCAGCAGGGCGGGACAGATAAACACTGAAGCTTTCTTT. Its protein is CASRAGQINTEAFF. The chain couples TRBV10-2 to TRBJ1-1; TRBD1 matches at 7 bases. Per the germline V gene, CDR1 is WSHSY and CDR2 is SAAADI. The CDR3 runs 14 residues. The J segment lost 2 bases and the V segment lost 6 bases, leaving 6 bases of the junction unmatched.

DNA for the CDR3: TGCGCCAGCAGCTTGGGGACAGACAGCAATCAGCCCCAGCATTTT. This gives the protein CASSLGTDSNQPQHF. The gene calls are TRBV5-1 and TRBJ1-5; possibly TRBD1 for D (6 bases). CDR3 length: 15 amino acids. The germline V and J ends were trimmed by 0 bases and 1 base, with 8 bases remaining between them. In germline, CDR1 is SGHRS, CDR2 YFSETQ.

V is TRBV18 and J is TRBJ2-7; D might be TRBD1 (5 bases). CDR3 size: 15 residues. Trimming took off 6 bases at V and 2 bases at J, with 17 bases between the two ends. Germline V gene lookup returns CDR1 KGHSH and CDR2 LQKENI. In DNA, the CDR3 is TGTGCCAGCTCCCCCGGACAAGGCCAGGCCTACGAGCAGTACTTC. Protein: CASSPGQGQAYEQYF.

The chain is built from TRBV27 and TRBJ1-5, with TRBD1 as a possible D gene (6 bases). This CDR3 comprises 19 residues. Looked up from germline, CDR1 is MNHEY and CDR2 is SMNVEV (reference sequence). V lost 2 bases to trimming and J lost 3 bases, with 23 bases between them. The CDR3 DNA reads as TGTGCCAGCAGTTTAGGGCGGACAGATTTTCGGCTCCCCAATCAGCCCCAGCATTTT. Translated: CASSLGRTDFRLPNQPQHF.

This chain links TRBV10-2 with TRBJ2-1; maybe TRBD1 (6 bases). V lost 8 bases and J lost 5, with 16 bases in between. CDR3 length: 14 residues. In germline, CDR1 is WSHSY, CDR2 SAAADI. CDR3 coding DNA: TGCGCCAGCCTCCTGGAAAGGGGGAACAATGAGCAGTTCTTC. Its translation: CASLLERGNNEQFF.

As to this clone: A read error may produce the germline difference seen at one junction end. CDR3 coding DNA: TGTTCCAGCAGCCCGCCTATACACAGGGGCCTGAACACTGAAGCTTTCTTT. Its protein product is CSSSPPIHRGLNTEAFF. The rearrangement links TRBV7-9 to TRBJ1-1; 7 bases align to TRBD1. The germline V gene has CDR1 SEHNR and CDR2 FQNEAQ (reference sequence). CDR3 size: 17 residues. Complete variable domain (other parts from reference TRBV7-9 and TRBJ1-1): DTGVSQNPRHKITKRGQNVTFRCDPISEHNRLYWYRQTLGQGPEFLTYFQNEAQLEKSRLLSDRFSAERPKGSFSTLEIQRTEQGDSAMYLCSSSPPIHRGLNTEAFFGQGTRLTVV.

The rearrangement joins TRBV11-2 to TRBJ1-4, with D hard to call. This CDR3 has 14 amino acids. The germline V and J ends were trimmed by 5 bases and 2 bases, with 9 bases remaining between them. Germline lookup yields CDR1 SGHAT and CDR2 FQNNGV. This chain's CDR3 is CASSPRSTNEKLFF. Here the CDR3 DNA reads TGTGCCAGCAGCCCCCGGTCGACTAATGAAAAACTGTTTTTT. Using reference TRBV11-2 and TRBJ1-4 for the parts outside the CDR3, the full variable domain is EAGVAQSPRYKIIEKRQSVAFWCNPISGHATLYWYQQILGQGPKLLIQFQNNGVVDDSQLPKDRFSAERLKGVDSTLKIQPAKLEDSAVYLCASSPRSTNEKLFFGSGTQLSVL.

The rearrangement links TRBV7-9 to TRBJ2-2, with D perhaps matching TRBD1 (5 bases). The ends were cut back, 8 bases at V and 7 bases at J, with 17 bases in the middle. The CDR3 has 14 residues. From germline, CDR1 is SEHNR and CDR2 FQNEAQ (reference sequence). CDR3 amino acids: CASPSKGRIGELFF. CDR3 coding DNA: TGTGCCAGCCCCTCTAAGGGGCGCATCGGGGAGCTGTTTTTT.

The V call is TRBV7-3, the J call TRBJ2-1, with 9 nucleotides matching TRBD2. The CDR3 spans 16 residues. The germline gives CDR1 SGHTA, CDR2 FQGTGA. V trimming: 5 bases; J trimming: 7 bases; junction bases outside the gene matches: 12. The CDR3 loop is CASSPLRRGRDNEQFF. In DNA form, the CDR3 reads TGTGCCAGCAGCCCCCTTCGGCGCGGGAGGGATAATGAGCAGTTCTTC.

V is TRBV7-3 and J is TRBJ1-1, with 8 positions matching TRBD1. The germline CDR1 and CDR2 sequences are SGHTA and FQGTGA. Trimming at V came to 2 bases and at J to 5 bases, leaving 10 bases not matched to a gene. The CDR3 length is 16 residues. The DNA for the CDR3 is TGTGCCAGCAGCTTAGAAGTACAGGGGGTTGGGACTGAAGCTTTCTTT. Its protein product is CASSLEVQGVGTEAFF.

This clone is labeled medium-sized. This chain uses TRBV2 with TRBJ1-5, with D unclear. The CDR3 totals 13 residues. The V gene lost 3 bases and the J gene lost 0 bases, with 3 bases spanning the gap. Germline V gives CDR1 SNHLY, CDR2 FYNNEI. Written as DNA, the CDR3 is TGTGCCAGCAGTGACAATAGCAATCAGCCCCAGCATTTT. This codes for CASSDNSNQPQHF.

This chain joins TRBV19 and TRBJ1-1; maybe TRBD1 (5 bases). Trimming pared 4 bases from V and 5 bases from J, leaving 17 bases between. Germline assignment: CDR1 LNHDA and CDR2 SQIVND (reference sequence). The CDR3 is made up of 15 amino acids. In DNA form, the CDR3 reads TGTGCCAGTAGTAGGGGCGGATCCTTAGGGACTGAAGCTTTCTTT. Translating it yields CASSRGGSLGTEAFF.

The gene calls are TRBV6-5 and TRBJ2-6, with D uncertain. The germline CDR1 and CDR2 sequences are MNHEY and SVGAGI. V was pared by 6 bases and J by 0 bases, with 9 bases between. The CDR3 runs 15 residues. CDR3: CASRPQASGANVLTF. The DNA of the CDR3 is TGTGCCAGCAGACCGCAGGCCTCTGGGGCCAACGTCCTGACTTTC.

The count of this clone is one. In DNA, the CDR3 is TGCGCCAGCAGCCCCAGGTGGTCAACTAATGAAAAACTGTTTTTT. Its protein is CASSPRWSTNEKLFF. The chain has TRBV4-1 and TRBJ1-4; D call uncertain. Germline lookup yields CDR1 MGHRA and CDR2 YSYEKL. This CDR3 is 15 amino acids long. Trimming pared 4 bases from V and 0 bases from J, leaving 9 bases between.

V and J are TRBV5-6 and TRBJ1-5, with 10 bases matching TRBD1. This CDR3 has 17 amino acids. Germline V lookup: CDR1 SGHDT, CDR2 YYEEEE. After removal of 0 bases from V and 6 bases from J, the junction contained 9 bases not matched to a gene. CDR3 nucleotide sequence: TGTGCCAGCAGCTTGGGAGTTGAGGACAGGGGGTCTCAGCCCCAGCATTTT. This codes for CASSLGVEDRGSQPQHF. Using reference TRBV5-6 and TRBJ1-5 for the parts outside the CDR3, the full variable domain is DAGVTQSPTHLIKTRGQQVTLRCSPKSGHDTVSWYQQALGQGPQFIFQYYEEEERQRGNFPDRFSGHQFPNYSSELNVNALLLGDSALYLCASSLGVEDRGSQPQHFGDGTRLSIL.